These T cell receptor beta chains were read from a single sample in a study of OX40 agonist ivuxolimab in advanced cancers. The method was immunoSEQ multiplex PCR; TCRdb's version includes in-frame clones alone and lacks a portion of them. The sample yields about 21,000 clones, roughly 80% seen once. The sequencing used CD4+ or CD8+ T cells sorted from blood, collected in a trial of the OX40 agonist ivuxolimab. Receptors were obtained from an adult with an advanced solid tumor such as melanoma, head and neck, liver or kidney cancer. CDR3s include the opening cysteine and the closing phenylalanine or tryptophan. The D gene is left open where the match is weak. Clone size is given for some rows only: seen once, a few or many times, or a class if the clone is expanded.

TRBV9	few	TRBD2	TRBJ2-1	TGTGCCAGCAGCGTAGACGGGAGGCCCTACAATGAGCAGTTCTTC	CASSVDGRPYNEQFF
TRBV13	.	TRBD1	TRBJ1-1	TGTGCCAGCAGCCAAGGACAGGGGACCACGAACACTGAAGCTTTCTTT	CASSQGQGTTNTEAFF
TRBV30	.	.	TRBJ1-2	TGTGCCTGGAGCCCGGGCTATGGCTACACCTTC	CAWSPGYGYTF
TRBV2	few	.	TRBJ2-5	TGTGCCAGCAGTGAAGGGGGAGGGGGATTGGAGACCCAGTACTTC	CASSEGGGGLETQYF
TRBV28	.	TRBD1	TRBJ2-5	TGTGCCAGCAGTCTGTGGACAGGGAGAAACCAAGAGACCCAGTACTTC	CASSLWTGRNQETQYF
TRBV7-2	once	.	TRBJ2-3	TGTGCCAGCAGCAGTTGGGGGGGGCTCACAGATACGCAGTATTTT	CASSSWGGLTDTQYF
TRBV7-9	.	TRBD1	TRBJ1-1	TGTGCCAGCAGCGCCGGGACAGAGCGTTTGGGGGCTTTCTTT	CASSAGTERLGAFF
TRBV21-1	.	.	TRBJ2-7	TGTGCCAGCAGCATCCCGTCCTACGAGCAGTACTTC	CASSIPSYEQYF
TRBV19	.	.	TRBJ1-5	TGTGCCAGTAGTATAGAGGGGGGCAATCAGCCCCAGCATTTT	CASSIEGGNQPQHF
TRBV28	.	.	TRBJ2-7	TGTGCCAGCAGTTTGGCCTACGAGCAGTACTTC	CASSLAYEQYF
TRBV9	.	.	TRBJ2-1	TGTGCCAGCAGCGTAGAGGGGGGGTCCTACAATGAGCAGTTCTTC	CASSVEGGSYNEQFF
TRBV10-1	.	.	TRBJ2-1	TGCGCCAGCAGTGATGTCGACGGCAATGAGCAGTTCTTC	CASSDVDGNEQFF
TRBV9	.	.	TRBJ2-7	TGTGCCAGCAGCCCTTTTGGGGTTGTCGACGAGCAGTACTTC	CASSPFGVVDEQYF
TRBV4-1	.	TRBD1	TRBJ2-7	TGCGCCAGCAGCCAAGGGACAGGGGGGCACGAGCAGTACTTC	CASSQGTGGHEQYF
TRBV5-6	.	.	TRBJ2-3	TGTGCCAGCAGCTACTCCACAGATACGCAGTATTTT	CASSYSTDTQYF
TRBV7-2	.	.	TRBJ1-5	TGTGCCAGCAGCTTAGTAGGGGGAAGCAATCAGCCCCAGCATTTT	CASSLVGGSNQPQHF
TRBV18	.	TRBD1	TRBJ1-2	TGTGCCAGCTCACCACCGGACAGGGGAGAGGGCTACACCTTC	CASSPPDRGEGYTF
TRBV7-6	once	.	TRBJ2-1	TGTGCCAGCAGCTTAGTCCGGTGGGGTGAGCAGTTCTTC	CASSLVRWGEQFF
TRBV2	.	.	TRBJ2-7	TGTGCCAGCAGCGGGAGCTACGAGCAGTACTTC	CASSGSYEQYF
TRBV4-1	few	.	TRBJ1-5	TGCGCCAGCAGCTCCGCAGGGCTGCATAGCAATCAGCCCCAGCATTTT	CASSSAGLHSNQPQHF
TRBV28	.	.	TRBJ1-5	TGTGCCAGCAGCTTTAATCAGCCCCAGCATTTT	CASSFNQPQHF
TRBV25-1	medium-sized	TRBD2	TRBJ2-1	TGTGCCAGCAGTGAATTAAACGTGGTGGGAGGGTTAGATGAGCAGTTCTTC	CASSELNVVGGLDEQFF
TRBV5-1	.	TRBD1	TRBJ1-1	TGCGCCAGCAGCTTGGGACTACAGGGGAGGGGGAACACTGAAGCTTTCTTT	CASSLGLQGRGNTEAFF
TRBV21-1	medium-sized	.	TRBJ1-1	TGTGCCAGCAGCAAAACGACAAAAAATCATGAAGCTTTCTTT	CASSKTTKNHEAFF
TRBV7-9	once	TRBD1	TRBJ2-2	TGTGCCAGCAGCTTTGTTAGGGACAGGGCCATCACCGGGGAGCTGTTTTTT	CASSFVRDRAITGELFF
TRBV7-9	.	.	TRBJ1-2	TGTGCCAGCAGCTTAAAGGTTTCGAATGGCTACACCTTC	CASSLKVSNGYTF
TRBV27	.	TRBD1	TRBJ1-2	TGTGCCAGCACCCTGACAGGGACCTTAGCTAACTATGGCTACACCTTC	CASTLTGTLANYGYTF
TRBV5-5	.	TRBD2	TRBJ2-3	TGTGCCAGCAGCCATGGACTAGCGGGAGGCCCCACAGATACGCAGTATTTT	CASSHGLAGGPTDTQYF
TRBV9	.	TRBD2	TRBJ2-1	TGTGCCAGCAGCGGAAGGACTAGCGACTACAATGAGCAGTTCTTC	CASSGRTSDYNEQFF
TRBV2	.	.	TRBJ1-2	TGTGCTTGCGTAACCTTCTATGGCTACACCTTC	CACVTFYGYTF
TRBV19	.	.	TRBJ1-1	TGTGCCAGTAGGGGGGAGATGAACACTGAAGCTTTCTTT	CASRGEMNTEAFF
TRBV27	.	.	TRBJ2-7	TGTGCCAGCAGTTTATCGGGACAACGACCCTACGAGCAGTACTTC	CASSLSGQRPYEQYF
TRBV11-2	.	.	TRBJ1-1	TGTGCCAGCAGCTTAGGGACCCGCAGTGAAGCTTTCTTT	CASSLGTRSEAFF
TRBV28	few	.	TRBJ2-7	TGTGCCAGCAGTTTCGCGGCGTCTGCAGAGGTCTCCTACGAGCAGTACTTC	CASSFAASAEVSYEQYF
TRBV12-2	hyperexpanded	.	TRBJ2-5	TGTGCAAGTCGCTTAGGAAGTGTAGTCCAAGAGACCCAGTACTTC	CASRLGSVVQETQYF
TRBV2	.	.	TRBJ2-4	TGTGCCAGCTCCCTCCTGGCCAAAAACATTCAGTACTTC	CASSLLAKNIQYF
TRBV4-1	.	TRBD2	TRBJ2-1	TGCGCCAGCAGCCTACAACCGGGTCGGGAGGGCCGCAATGAGCAGTTCTTC	CASSLQPGREGRNEQFF